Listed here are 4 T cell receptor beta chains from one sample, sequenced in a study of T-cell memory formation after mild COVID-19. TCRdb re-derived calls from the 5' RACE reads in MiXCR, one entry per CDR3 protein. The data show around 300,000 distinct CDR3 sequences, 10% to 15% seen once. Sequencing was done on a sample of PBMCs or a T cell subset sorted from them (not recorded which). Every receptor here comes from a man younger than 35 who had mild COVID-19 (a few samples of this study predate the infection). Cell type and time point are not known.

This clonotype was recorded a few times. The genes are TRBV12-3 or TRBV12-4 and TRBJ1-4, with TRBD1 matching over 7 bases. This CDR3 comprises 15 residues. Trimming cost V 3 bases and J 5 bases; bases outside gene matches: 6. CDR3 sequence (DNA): TGTGCCAGCAGTTTTCGACAGGGACTAAATGAAAAACTGTTTTTT. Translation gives CASSFRQGLNEKLFF.

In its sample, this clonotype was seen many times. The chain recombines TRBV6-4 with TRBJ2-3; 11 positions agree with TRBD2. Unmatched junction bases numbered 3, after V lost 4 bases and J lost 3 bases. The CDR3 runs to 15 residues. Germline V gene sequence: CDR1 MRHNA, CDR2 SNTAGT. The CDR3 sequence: CASSASSGGTDTQYF. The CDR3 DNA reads TGTGCCAGCAGTGCCTCTAGCGGGGGGACAGATACGCAGTATTTT.

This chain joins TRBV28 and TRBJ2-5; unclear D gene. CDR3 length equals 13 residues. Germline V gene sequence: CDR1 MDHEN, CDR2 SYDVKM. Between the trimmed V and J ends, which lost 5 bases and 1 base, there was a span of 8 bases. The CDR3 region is CASSLYLQETQYF. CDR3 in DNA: TGTGCCAGCAGTCTTTATCTCCAAGAGACCCAGTACTTC.

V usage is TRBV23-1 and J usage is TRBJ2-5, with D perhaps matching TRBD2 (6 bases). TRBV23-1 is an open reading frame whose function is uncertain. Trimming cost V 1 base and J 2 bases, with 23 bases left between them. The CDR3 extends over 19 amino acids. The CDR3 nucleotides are TGCGCCAGCAGTCAATGGGGCGGGGTGACTGACTCGAGGCAAGAGACCCAGTACTTC. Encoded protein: CASSQWGGVTDSRQETQYF.